This T cell receptor beta chain was captured by sequencing in a study of T cell repertoires in cytomegalovirus infection. For the study at large: Recently identified HLA-C-restricted CMV epitopes and well-studied HLA-B-restricted CMV epitopes were used by the study. TCR beta signatures that were public indicated CMV infection and matching HLA type.

This CDR3 has 16 residues. V was pared by 0 bases and J by 3 bases, with 17 bases between. Germline-derived CDR1 and CDR2 are DFQATT and SNEGSKA (reference sequence). TCRdb passed the reads through MiXCR, listing each CDR3 protein once. The data contain some 940,000 distinct CDR3 sequences, around a third of them seen just once; the ten biggest clones take up more than 12%. As concerns this clonotype: The antigen is unknown.

Findings and limits, study-wide: There were HLA-C-restricted CMV-specific TCR beta clonotypes dominating the ex vivo response. Summed frequency of public TCR beta families distinguished CMV carriers with the relevant HLA.

The J gene is TRBJ1-1, the V gene TRBV20-1; TRBD1 is a possible D gene (5 bases). The material sequenced was cultured CD8+ T cells from PBMCs, taken from culture after CMV antigen stimulation. The origin of this receptor is a human donor in good health (CMV status not recorded). Some clones in this sample may be carry-over from other donors' samples. CDR3 in amino acids: CSARDFQTGVDTEAFF. In DNA, the CDR3 is TGCAGTGCTAGAGATTTTCAAACGGGGGTTGACACTGAAGCTTTCTTT.